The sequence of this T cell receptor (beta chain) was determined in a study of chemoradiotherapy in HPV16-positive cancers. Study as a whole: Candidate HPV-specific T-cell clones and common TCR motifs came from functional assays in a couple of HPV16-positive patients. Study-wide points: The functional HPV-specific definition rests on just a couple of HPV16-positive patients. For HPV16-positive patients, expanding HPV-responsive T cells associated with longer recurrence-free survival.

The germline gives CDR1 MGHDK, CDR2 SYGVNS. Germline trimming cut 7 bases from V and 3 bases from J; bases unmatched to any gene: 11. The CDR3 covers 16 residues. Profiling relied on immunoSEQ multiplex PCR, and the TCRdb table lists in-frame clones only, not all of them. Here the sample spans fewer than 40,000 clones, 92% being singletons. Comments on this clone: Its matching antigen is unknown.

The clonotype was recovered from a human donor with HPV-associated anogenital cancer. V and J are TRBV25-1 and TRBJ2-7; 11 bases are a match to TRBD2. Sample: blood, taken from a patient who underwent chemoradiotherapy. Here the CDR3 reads CASMGLAEVSGYEQYF. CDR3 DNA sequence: TGTGCCAGCATGGGACTAGCGGAGGTTTCGGGCTACGAGCAGTACTTC.